What follows is one T cell receptor beta chain and its context. Antigen specificity is unknown. These data come from a study of shared clonotypes between healthy human individuals. Study-wide results and caveats: Four donors had around 5.5% of their naive CD4 clonotypes in common.

Repertoires were generated with immunoSEQ multiplex PCR, while TCRdb's copy carries only in-frame clones and drops some. The sample has some 1 million clones; under 80% are singletons. With 2 bases removed from V and 8 bases from J, the gap between germline ends came to 18 bases. CDR1 and CDR2 (germline): GTSNPN, SVGIG (reference sequence). CDR3 length: 14 residues. Source material: memory CD4+ T cells sorted from blood. Described subset: CD45RA-negative fraction. The J gene is TRBJ1-2, the V gene TRBV30; D gene uncertain. The receptor comes from a man younger than 35 in good health. Written as DNA, the CDR3 is TGTGCCTGGAGTACCGGCAGGCTTTACGGGGGCTACACCTTC. Encoded protein: CAWSTGRLYGGYTF.